Sequencing of this T cell receptor beta chain was carried out in a study of blood T cell repertoires in COVID-19. Study overall: Samples of COVID-19 (acute and convalescent) were obtained from the United States, Italy and Spain. Nucleic acid was either cDNA or gDNA, and it came from T cells, B-cell-depleted T cells, or PBMCs.

CDR1 and CDR2 from the germline V gene are SGHTA and FQGNSA. Deletions cut 0 bases from V and 12 bases from J, with 18 bases between. This CDR3 spans 16 amino acids. Authors' data handling: How many nucleated cells were present was estimated from reference gene primer amplification. Generated by immunoSEQ multiplex PCR, the TCRdb table keeps only in-frame clones and is missing some. V and J calls and clone size are as listed in that table; D and trimming were resolved from the DNA. The sample records nearly 250,000 clones, approximately 86% being singletons. The rearrangement joins TRBV7-2 to TRBJ1-6; tentative D call: TRBD1 (6 bases). The sequence was obtained from a woman in her sixties or seventies who had recovered from COVID-19. The sample comprised peripheral blood. CDR3 in amino acids: CASSLAQGSYRVPLHF. Here the CDR3 DNA reads TGTGCCAGCAGCTTAGCGCAGGGGAGCTACCGGGTACCCCTCCACTTT.